The 14 T cell receptor beta chains below all came from one sample that was sequenced in a study of regulatory T cells in long-lasting Graves disease. TCR beta libraries were built with iRepertoire HTBI primers and Arm-PCR of CDR3 regions. A single record per CDR3 protein comes from TCRdb applying MiXCR to the multiplex PCR reads. The sample lists 400,000 to 500,000 distinct CDR3 sequences, 16% occurring once. Stated time point: newly diagnosed GD, antithyroid drugs for less than 3 months. The authors made the TCR library using RNA they extracted from PBMCs. The sample was also reused in another study, on T cells in Graves' hyperthyroidism and ophthalmopathy.

Sequencing used peripheral blood mononuclear cells (PBMCs), obtained at new diagnosis, from a patient treated with antithyroid drugs. The receptors originated from a woman aged 18 to 35 with Graves disease.

Ten or more counts support this clonotype. The rearrangement uses TRBV7-9 and TRBJ2-1, with 12 bases matching TRBD1. The V gene's germline CDR1 is SEHNR and CDR2 FQNEAQ (reference sequence). This CDR3 region has 14 residues. V lost 6 bases, J lost 12 bases, and 9 bases stayed unmatched. For the CDR3, the DNA is TGTGCCAGCAGGACTACCGGGACAGGGGGCGGGCAGTTCTTC. It encodes CASRTTGTGGGQFF.

The chain uses TRBV7-3 and TRBJ1-5, with no clear D. Germline lookup yields CDR1 SGHTA and CDR2 FQGTGA. CDR3 length: 13 residues. The V and J ends lost 2 bases and 9 bases respectively, with 11 bases between them. CDR3 in DNA: TGTGCCAGCAGCTTAGGGTTAAATACGCCCCAGCATTTT. The encoded protein is CASSLGLNTPQHF.

The rearrangement links TRBV20-1 to TRBJ2-6; no clear D gene. V gave up 3 bases and J gave up 3 bases, with 6 bases separating them. Germline-derived CDR1 and CDR2 are DFQATT and SNEGSKA (reference sequence). The CDR3 sequence is 13 residues long. The CDR3 nucleotides read TGCAGTGCTAGTAGGGTTGGGGCCAACGTCCTGACTTTC. Amino acid sequence: CSASRVGANVLTF.

This clonotype was detected a few times. V gene TRBV7-9 combines with J gene TRBJ2-3, with 8 bases lining up with TRBD1. Germline loops: CDR1 SEHNR, CDR2 FQNEAQ (reference sequence). This CDR3 is built from 14 residues. V lost 5 bases, J lost 5 bases, and 6 bases stayed unmatched. The CDR3 loop reads CASSHGTGRDTQYF. CDR3 bases: TGTGCCAGCAGCCACGGGACAGGTAGAGATACGCAGTATTTT.

This clonotype occurred a few times. The chain combines TRBV28 with TRBJ2-7; D uncertain. V lost 0 bases to trimming and J lost 6 bases, with 6 bases between them. There are 12 residues in the CDR3. Germline loops: CDR1 MDHEN, CDR2 SYDVKM. The DNA for the CDR3 is TGTGCCAGCAGTTTATGGGGCGCCGAGCAGTACTTC. It translates to CASSLWGAEQYF. Combining the CDR3 with reference TRBV28 and TRBJ2-7 gives the whole variable domain DVKVTQSSRYLVKRTGEKVFLECVQDMDHENMFWYRQDPGLGLRLIYFSYDVKMKEKGDIPEGYSVSREKKERFSLILESASTNQTSMYLCASSLWGAEQYFGPGTRLTVT.

The sample holds a few counts of this clonotype. This chain connects TRBV4-3 to TRBJ2-1; possibly TRBD2 for D (6 bases). Trimming removed 0 bases at V and 4 bases at J, with 13 bases between. CDR3 size: 16 residues. Germline-derived CDR1 and CDR2 are LGHNA and YSLEER. In nucleotides, the CDR3 is TGCGCCAGCAGCCAAGAGTCGGGAGTAGGTTACAATGAGCAGTTCTTC. Its protein product is CASSQESGVGYNEQFF.

This clonotype has just a few counts. This chain uses TRBV2 with TRBJ1-5, with D possibly TRBD1 on 5 matching bases. The CDR3 extends over 16 amino acids. Germline V CDR1 and CDR2: SNHLY, FYNNEI. The ends were cut back, 6 bases at V and 0 bases at J, with 15 bases in the middle. The CDR3 spells CASRARGGDSNQPQHF. The CDR3 DNA follows: TGTGCCAGCAGGGCACGGGGAGGGGATAGCAATCAGCCCCAGCATTTT.

This clonotype showed up many times. CDR3 DNA sequence: TGTGCCAGCAGTTCCCCAGGGGGAGTCTCAGATACGCAGTATTTT. Translation: CASSSPGGVSDTQYF. The V and J genes are TRBV28 and TRBJ2-3; 7 bases are a match to TRBD1. The germline gives CDR1 MDHEN, CDR2 SYDVKM. The CDR3 loop spans 15 amino acids. V dropped 4 bases and J dropped 4; count of bases not matched to a gene: 8.

The genes are TRBV6-2 or TRBV6-3 and TRBJ2-1; 10 nucleotides align to TRBD2. CDR1 and CDR2 (germline): MNHEY, SVGEGT. Trimming cost V 9 bases and J 4 bases; bases outside gene matches: 3. The CDR3 runs 13 residues. CDR3 loop: CASWTSGYNEQFF. CDR3 nucleotides: TGTGCCAGTTGGACTAGCGGATACAATGAGCAGTTCTTC.

This clonotype appeared many times. The chain carries TRBV10-3 and TRBJ1-1; TRBD1 is a possible D gene (6 bases). Germline V gene data show CDR1 as ENHRY and CDR2 as SYGVKD. This CDR3 is 12 amino acids long. The germline V and J ends were trimmed by 8 bases and 1 base, with 8 bases remaining between them. The CDR3 bases are TGTGCCATCCAAGGGGGGAACACTGAAGCTTTCTTT. It codes for CAIQGGNTEAFF.

This clonotype was recorded many times. The rearrangement joins TRBV20-1 to TRBJ2-7; 9 bases are shared with TRBD2. The length of the CDR3 is 14 residues. V was clipped by 2 bases and J by 3 bases; unmatched bases: 5. Germline CDR1 and CDR2: DFQATT and SNEGSKA (reference sequence). CDR3 nucleotide sequence: TGCAGTGCTAGATATAGCGGGAGAAACTACGAGCAGTACTTC. It is translated as CSARYSGRNYEQYF.

The table lists this clonotype with many counts. This chain connects TRBV2 to TRBJ1-5; possibly TRBD1 for D (5 bases). Trimming stripped 7 bases from V and 6 bases from J, with 19 bases between. This CDR3 has 15 amino acids. Germline V lookup: CDR1 SNHLY, CDR2 FYNNEI. The DNA for the CDR3 is TGTGCCAGCACCCCGGGACTGGCTACCGGTCAGCCCCAGCATTTT. Its translation: CASTPGLATGQPQHF.

The table lists this clonotype with many counts. The chain joins TRBV28 to TRBJ2-7, with a possible D match to TRBD2 (6 bases). Per the germline V gene, CDR1 is MDHEN and CDR2 is SYDVKM. The CDR3 consists of 13 residues. Trimming removed 6 bases from V and 4 bases from J, with 13 bases in between. The CDR3 region has the DNA TGTGCCAGCAGATTAGGACGGGAGTACGAGCAGTACTTC. Amino acids: CASRLGREYEQYF.

The rearrangement uses TRBV7-9 and TRBJ2-1; TRBD2 agrees at 8 bases. The CDR3 totals 16 residues. J was trimmed by 6 bases and V by 0 bases; bases with no gene match: 7. Looked up from germline, CDR1 is SEHNR and CDR2 is FQNEAQ (reference sequence). The CDR3 nucleotides read TGTGCCAGCAGCTTAGCCGGGACTAGAACCCCCAATGAGCAGTTCTTC. Amino acids: CASSLAGTRTPNEQFF.